This T cell receptor (beta chain) derives from a study of cytotoxic CD8 clonotypes in ibrutinib-treated CLL. Study as a whole: In all, about a dozen patients were relapsed/refractory, approximately 16 were treatment-naive and roughly 18 were IGHV unmutated. Samples averaged approximately 260,000 productive templates and approximately 100,000 productive rearrangements. General study findings and limits: Measured clonality at baseline was greater than in age-matched healthy donors and tracked with circulating CD8+ T-cell counts.

The intended depth for sequencing was 1 in 200,000 to 1 in 1 million T cells. Clones were sequenced by immunoSEQ multiplex PCR, and TCRdb holds only the in-frame ones, with some missing. Among approximately 33,000 clones, 60% to 80% were seen once, and the ten largest hold about a quarter. The J segment lost 3 bases and the V segment lost 4 bases, leaving 10 bases of the junction unmatched. In germline, CDR1 is MGHRA, CDR2 YSYEKL. The CDR3 covers 16 residues. Concerning this clone itself: Its target is not known.

Sequencing was performed on PBMCs, taken before ibrutinib treatment. The source is a human donor with chronic lymphocytic leukemia. The V and J genes are TRBV4-1 and TRBJ2-5; 8 positions agree with TRBD2. The chain's CDR3 is CASSPKEGTSKETQYF. The CDR3, as DNA: TGCGCCAGCAGCCCAAAAGAAGGGACTAGTAAAGAGACCCAGTACTTC.